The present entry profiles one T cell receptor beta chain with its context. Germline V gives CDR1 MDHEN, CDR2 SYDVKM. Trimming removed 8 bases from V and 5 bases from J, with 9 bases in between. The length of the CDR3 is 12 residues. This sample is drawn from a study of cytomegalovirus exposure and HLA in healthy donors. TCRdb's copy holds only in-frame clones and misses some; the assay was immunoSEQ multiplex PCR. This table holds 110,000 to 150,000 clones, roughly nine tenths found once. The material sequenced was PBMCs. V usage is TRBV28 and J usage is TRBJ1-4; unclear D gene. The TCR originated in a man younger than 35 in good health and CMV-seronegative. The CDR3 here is CASRSVNEKLFF. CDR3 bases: TGTGCCAGCCGGTCGGTGAATGAAAAACTGTTTTTT.